These T cell receptor beta chains were read from a single sample in a study of shared clonotypes between healthy human individuals. Sequencing used immunoSEQ multiplex PCR; TCRdb keeps in-frame clones, though not all of them. Among about 2.1 million clones listed, 85% to 95% were seen once. Input material: naive CD8+ T cells from PBMCs. The receptors were sampled from a man younger than 35 in good health. Some clones in this sample may be carry-over from other donors' samples. CDR3s include the opening cysteine and the closing phenylalanine or tryptophan. A D gene is named only where the DNA matches it firmly.

D | V | CDR3
TRBD1 | TRBV29-1 | CSVAGGSTYEQYF
. | TRBV19 | CASSSGWEYEQYF
. | TRBV5-5 | CASSPLTLGPIQETQYF
TRBD2 | TRBV28 | CASSSIAGRLAEAYEQYF
TRBD1 | TRBV5-5 | CASSSGQYGYTF
TRBD2 | TRBV7-9 | CASSSWTSGTLNNEQFF
. | TRBV5-4 | CASSLDRAQPQHF
. | TRBV11-2 | CASSLDSSGSYNEQFF
TRBD2 | TRBV4-1 | CASSQDPSGTWAGELFF
. | TRBV23-1 | CARCDSTEAFF
TRBD1 | TRBV19 | CASSRTGESNQPQHF
TRBD2 | TRBV5-1 | CASSLRGDFYEQYF
. | TRBV6-5 | CASSYTEGSYEQYF
. | TRBV9 | CASSVGSGREQYF
TRBD1 | TRBV4-1 | CASSHASTGATDDGYTF
TRBD1 | TRBV9 | CASSVGTGGSTEAFF
. | TRBV27 | CASSLSGGRNEQYF
TRBD1 | TRBV7-9 | CASSLGTGTPFNSYEQYF
TRBD2 | TRBV7-3 | CASSQGLAGGSADTQYF
TRBD1 | TRBV30 | CAWTLDRVVSSGNTIYF
TRBD2 | TRBV6-1 | CASSDDSGSVIPEQYF
TRBD2 | TRBV11-2 | CASSWGLAGGNTDTQYF
TRBD1 | TRBV27 | CASSYDRAANYGYTF
TRBD2 | TRBV29-1 | CSVVGLAGGANTGELFF
. | TRBV10-2 | CASSDPDSINTEAFF
. | TRBV19 | CASSRYSGENTEAFF
. | TRBV30 | CAWSVGRGVQETQYF
. | TRBV28 | CASSLEGEGANVLTF
TRBD1 | TRBV7-9 | CASSLATGGTEAFF
. | TRBV4-1 | CASSQKDLGNEQFF
TRBD2 | TRBV4-1 | CASSPTSVGYEQYF
TRBD2 | TRBV25-1 | CASTPLAGVYNEQFF
TRBD1 | TRBV9 | CASSVSGDRMSSGANVLTF
TRBD1 | TRBV7-9 | CASSLVTGLEKNIQYF
. | TRBV29-1 | CSAKQAGANYGYTF
. | TRBV5-1 | CASSTTGPSYEQYF
. | TRBV12-5 | CASQEDGRSYNEQFF
TRBD2 | TRBV6-6 | CASSYVGGRADTQYF
TRBD1 | TRBV29-1 | CSAGTGNYGYTF
. | TRBV7-2 | CASSSWVFAAGELFF
. | TRBV10-2 | CASSVTNSYEQYF
TRBD1 | TRBV6-5 | CASNAGQGPTEAFF
. | TRBV12-2 | CASRSHPNYVLMKTHAPLDEQFF
TRBD1 | TRBV4-2 | CASSQYRDRTKNEQFF
TRBD1 | TRBV5-1 | CASSFKTGISYEQYF
. | TRBV27 | CATGGVRNEQFF
. | TRBV7-9 | CASSLTGAQYF
. | TRBV27 | CASSFKGAGELFF
TRBD1 | TRBV27 | CASREQQGAPNYGYTF